This T cell receptor (beta chain) came from a study of blood T cells in healthy people across ages. Study summary: About one barcoded beta molecule per two T cells was the capture yield of template switching.

Combining a sample-barcoded 5' primer with a J-beta primer mix, a second PCR ran for roughly 7 to 12 cycles. TCRdb itself ran the 5' RACE reads through MiXCR, one entry per CDR3 protein. The sample has 2 million or so distinct CDR3 sequences, less than 50% seen once. Isolation recovered at least 6.5 million PBMCs from every sample. The TCR sequence derives from a woman aged 40 to 50 in good health. What was sequenced was blood.

The CDR3: CASSQEGETAYEQYF. CDR3 coding DNA: TGCGCCAGCAGCCAAGAGGGGGAGACAGCATACGAGCAGTACTTC. The chain combines TRBV4-3 with TRBJ2-7; TRBD1 or TRBD2 may be the D gene (5 bases each). V shed 0 bases and J shed 4 bases, with 13 bases lying between them. Germline V gene lookup returns CDR1 LGHNA and CDR2 YSLEER. This CDR3 comprises 15 residues.